This TCR beta chain was identified in a study of blood T cell repertoires in COVID-19. Study-level background: In each case, the material was cDNA or gDNA derived from T cells, B-cell-depleted T cells, or PBMCs.

Original handling: The authors estimated nucleated cell counts from reference gene primer amplification. Here immunoSEQ multiplex PCR was the method, and the copy in TCRdb shows in-frame clones only, minus some. The V and J calls and clone size are taken from that table; D and trimming were inferred from the DNA. Counted here are 150,000 to 200,000 clones, around 84% occurring once; the ten biggest clones make up around 5%. In germline, CDR1 is MGHRA, CDR2 YSYEKL. CDR3 size: 14 residues. V dropped 2 bases and J dropped 7 bases, with 12 bases sitting between them. Sequencing was carried out using peripheral blood. The source is a woman aged 45 to 65 with COVID-19, enrolled during active disease. The V and J genes are TRBV4-1 and TRBJ2-4, with a tentative D call TRBD1 (6 bases). The DNA for the CDR3 is TGCGCCAGCAGCCAACAGGACAGCTACAACATTCAGTACTTC. Its translation: CASSQQDSYNIQYF.